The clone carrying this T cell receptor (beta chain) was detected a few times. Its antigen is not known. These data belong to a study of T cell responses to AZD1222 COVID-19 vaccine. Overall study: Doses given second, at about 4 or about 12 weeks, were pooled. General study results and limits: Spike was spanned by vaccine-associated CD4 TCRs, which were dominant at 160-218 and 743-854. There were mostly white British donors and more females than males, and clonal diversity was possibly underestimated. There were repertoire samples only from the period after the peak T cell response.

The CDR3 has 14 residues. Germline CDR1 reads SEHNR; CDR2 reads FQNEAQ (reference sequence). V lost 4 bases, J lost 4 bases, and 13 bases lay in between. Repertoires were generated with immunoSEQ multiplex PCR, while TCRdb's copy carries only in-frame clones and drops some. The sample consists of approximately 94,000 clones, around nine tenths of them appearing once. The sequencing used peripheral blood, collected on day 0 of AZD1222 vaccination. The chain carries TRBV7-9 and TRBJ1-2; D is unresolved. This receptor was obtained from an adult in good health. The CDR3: CASSSSPGRYGYTF. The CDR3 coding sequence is TGTGCCAGCAGCTCCTCCCCAGGCCGCTATGGCTACACCTTC.